This TCR beta chain derives from a study of blood T cells in healthy people across ages. Whole-study results and caveats: Correlation between TCR beta diversity and naive T cell percentage was strong. Diversity estimated from one million T cells was considered an underestimate.

Peripheral blood, about 9.4 milliliters per donor, was collected. Total RNA, at least 5 micrograms per sample, came from PBMCs. PCR was performed a second time for about 7 to 12 cycles using a sample-barcoded 5' primer and a J-beta primer mix. TCRdb re-called the 5' RACE reads through MiXCR, storing one row per CDR3 protein. The table lists fewer than 1,000,000 distinct CDR3 sequences, under 45% of them singletons. In this sample, this clonotype turned up a few times. The antigen is not known. The sequencing input was blood. The receptor's source is a man in his sixties in good health.

In DNA form, the CDR3 reads TGTGCCAGCAGCTCTTGGACTAGCGGCTCCAATGAGCAGTTCTTC. Protein product: CASSSWTSGSNEQFF. The chain couples TRBV7-2 to TRBJ2-1; 10 bases map to TRBD2. CDR1 and CDR2 (germline): SGHTA, FQGNSA. The CDR3 loop spans 15 amino acids. The ends lost 4 bases at V and 6 bases at J; junction bases unmatched: 6.